Listed below are T cell receptor beta chains from one sample, sequenced in a study of T cell responses to AZD1222 COVID-19 vaccine. Clones were sequenced by immunoSEQ multiplex PCR, and TCRdb holds only the in-frame ones, with some missing. The sample has roughly 100,000 clones, 75% to 95% seen once. The specimen was peripheral blood, collected on day 0 of AZD1222 vaccination. These receptors were obtained from an adult in good health. Each CDR3 is given without its conserved first and last residue. A D gene is named only where the DNA matches it firmly. The size entry is marked missing in some rows and otherwise reads once, few, many or a size class.

abundance,d_gene,v_gene,CDR3aa
.,.,TRBV27,ASSLTGTATRGTEAF
.,TRBD2,TRBV5-5,ASSPMAGARNEQF
.,.,TRBV10-3,AITRGSYNEQF
few,TRBD1,TRBV6-9,ASSPPGTGGSYEQY
.,TRBD2,TRBV19,ASSKGTSGWDEQF
few,.,TRBV20-1,SATNYGYT
.,.,TRBV7-9,ASSLAEYEQY
.,.,TRBV4-3,ASSQPGTLGNEQF
.,.,TRBV2,AIPGGFYGYT
.,.,TRBV27,ASSPLVSTEAF
.,TRBD2,TRBV28,ASTSTSSTYEQY
.,TRBD2,TRBV10-3,AISESRQGRASGNNEQF
.,.,TRBV11-2,ASSSGEEGSTYGYT
.,TRBD2,TRBV24-1,ATSDPTSGIYEQY
few,TRBD1,TRBV6-5,ASSYGRQGNQPQH
.,.,TRBV4-1,ASSPGRARVSYNEQF
once,TRBD1,TRBV20-1,SASGSLGQGARKLF
.,.,TRBV11-3,ASSLDRGNTIY
.,TRBD1,TRBV2,ASRQTGTGASEAF
.,.,TRBV11-2,ASSSNRDSRQY
.,.,TRBV28,ASSQQGRVPRMNTEAF
once,TRBD2,TRBV9,ASSVRTSGYNEQF
.,.,TRBV7-2,ASSSYNLDRTRGNEQF
.,TRBD1,TRBV28,ASITGGRSNEQF
.,.,TRBV2,ASSTLPGGSYEQY
once,.,TRBV2,ASRGNTEAF
.,.,TRBV9,ASSAGPGELF
.,TRBD1,TRBV27,ASSLKSTGIILNSPLH
.,.,TRBV11-2,ASSLEKGNRVGQETQY
.,.,TRBV19,ASSTSSGANVLT
.,.,TRBV11-2,ASSSQLPGATDTQY
.,.,TRBV6-2/TRBV6-3,ASSYKTGHLNQPQH
.,TRBD2,TRBV29-1,SVGPTRTSVYNEQF
.,TRBD1,TRBV30,AWSASGGTEAF
.,.,TRBV28,ASSENGPGELF